Each of the 14 T cell receptor beta chains below was sequenced from the same sample in a study of cytomegalovirus exposure and HLA in healthy donors. PCR was performed using 60 Vbeta and 13 Jbeta primers. Repertoires were generated with immunoSEQ multiplex PCR, while TCRdb's copy carries only in-frame clones and drops some. The sample includes some 150,000 clones, 70% to 85% of them seen just once. Sequencing was performed on PBMCs. The receptors shown here come from a man in his forties in good health and CMV-seronegative.

This clone was observed a few times. V gene TRBV27 combines with J gene TRBJ1-2; weak D call: TRBD1 (5 bases). The CDR3 totals 15 residues. The V and J ends lost 5 bases and 2 bases respectively, with 15 bases between them. Germline CDR1 reads MNHEY; CDR2 reads SMNVEV (reference sequence). CDR3 coding DNA: TGTGCCAGCAGTGGATCCGGGACTGGAAACTATGGCTACACCTTC. As protein: CASSGSGTGNYGYTF.

The V and J genes are TRBV28 and TRBJ1-5; possible D gene TRBD1, 5 bases. The ends were cut back, 7 bases at V and 3 bases at J, with 19 bases in the middle. This CDR3 has 16 amino acids. CDR1 and CDR2 from the germline V gene are MDHEN and SYDVKM. The CDR3 DNA reads TGTGCCAGCACCACTTCCGGCCAGGGCAACAATCAGCCCCAGCATTTT. Translated, it gives CASTTSGQGNNQPQHF.

The V and J genes are TRBV20-1 and TRBJ2-4; perhaps TRBD1 as D (5 bases). CDR3 length: 11 residues. Trimming removed 6 bases from V and 7 bases from J, with 10 bases in between. Germline V gene lookup returns CDR1 DFQATT and CDR2 SNEGSKA (reference sequence). This CDR3 is CSAPRVNIQYF. CDR3 bases: TGCAGTGCCCCCAGGGTTAACATTCAGTACTTC.

V gene TRBV2 combines with J gene TRBJ1-4, with D perhaps matching TRBD1 (5 bases). Germline CDR1 is SNHLY and CDR2 is FYNNEI. The germline V and J ends were trimmed by 10 bases and 4 bases, with 13 bases remaining between them. This CDR3 is built from 13 residues. The chain's CDR3 is CAIYDSLNEKLFF. Here the CDR3 DNA reads TGTGCCATCTACGACAGTCTTAATGAAAAACTGTTTTTT.

This chain joins TRBV10-3 and TRBJ2-2; 7 positions agree with TRBD1. The CDR3 spans 14 residues. CDR1 is ENHRY, CDR2 SYGVKD, per germline. After removal of 6 bases from V and 3 bases from J, the junction contained 4 bases not matched to a gene. CDR3 coding DNA: TGTGCCATCAGAACCGGGACAGACACCGGGGAGCTGTTTTTT. It yields the protein CAIRTGTDTGELFF.

The CDR3 DNA reads as TGTGCCAGCAGTTTGGGGGGACCCCTCTACGAGCAGTACTTC. Its translation is CASSLGGPLYEQYF. The chain joins TRBV27 to TRBJ2-5; D may be TRBD2 (6 bases). TRBJ2-7 matches the DNA end more closely, so the J call is doubtful. The CDR3 sequence is 14 residues long. Per the germline V gene, CDR1 is MNHEY and CDR2 is SMNVEV (reference sequence).

The chain couples TRBV5-1 to TRBJ2-1; the D gene is possibly TRBD1 (6 bases). The germline V and J ends were trimmed by 0 bases and 4 bases, with 14 bases remaining between them. Germline V CDR1 and CDR2: SGHRS, YFSETQ. The CDR3 covers 16 residues. This CDR3 reads CASSLEFGQPYNEQFF. The CDR3 DNA is TGCGCCAGCAGCTTGGAATTCGGACAGCCATACAATGAGCAGTTCTTC.

In its sample, this clone was seen a few times. This chain connects TRBV10-1 to TRBJ2-1; D is perhaps TRBD1 (6 bases). The germline gives CDR1 WNHNN, CDR2 SYGVQD (reference sequence). Trimming cost V 10 bases and J 4 bases, with 20 bases left between them. This CDR3 has 15 residues. The CDR3: CANPKNRQEYNEQFF. Written as DNA, the CDR3 is TGCGCCAACCCGAAAAACCGACAGGAGTACAATGAGCAGTTCTTC.

This clone was found once. Compared with germline, one end of the junction differs, possibly owing to a read error. This chain links TRBV6-5 with TRBJ1-2; the match to TRBD1 covers 8 bases. The CDR3 length is 14 residues. Germline-derived CDR1 and CDR2 are MNHEY and SVGAGI. CDR3 residues: CASTPQGATYGYPF. Here the CDR3 DNA reads TGTGCCAGCACACCCCAGGGGGCGACCTATGGCTACCCCTTC.

This clone was picked up one time. V usage is TRBV5-1 and J usage is TRBJ1-1; D uncertain. The CDR3 contains 14 residues. The V end lost 4 bases, the J end lost 0 bases, and 10 bases lay between the germline ends. Per germline, CDR1 SGHRS and CDR2 YFSETQ. The CDR3 coding sequence is TGCGCCAGCAGCGTACAATTCATGAACACTGAAGCTTTCTTT. It translates to CASSVQFMNTEAFF. Drawing the rest from reference TRBV5-1 and TRBJ1-1, the complete variable domain is KAGVTQTPRYLIKTRGQQVTLSCSPISGHRSVSWYQQTPGQGLQFLFEYFSETQRNKGNFPGRFSGRQFSNSRSEMNVSTLELGDSALYLCASSVQFMNTEAFFGQGTRLTVV.

The V gene is TRBV10-1, the J gene TRBJ2-7, with D possibly TRBD1 on 5 matching bases. V lost 4 bases, J lost 2 bases, and 12 bases lay in between. This CDR3 has 14 amino acids. Germline V gene sequence: CDR1 WNHNN, CDR2 SYGVQD (reference sequence). CDR3 protein: CASSGQTDPYEQYF. The CDR3 DNA reads as TGCGCCAGCAGTGGTCAGACAGACCCCTACGAGCAGTACTTC.

The chain is built from TRBV5-4 and TRBJ1-1, with 7 bases matching TRBD1. The length of the CDR3 is 15 residues. J gave up 3 bases and V 0 bases, and 5 bases lay outside the gene matches. Germline V gene lookup returns CDR1 SGHNT and CDR2 YYREEE (reference sequence). The CDR3 DNA is TGTGCCAGCAGCTTGGGACAGGGACGGGACACTGAAGCTTTCTTT. Encoded protein: CASSLGQGRDTEAFF.

The rearrangement links TRBV12-2 to TRBJ2-4; the table's D gene call, TRBD1, was not cross checked with the DNA. TRBV12-2 is recorded as a pseudogene. The CDR3 runs 19 residues. This chain's CDR3 is CASRLPCRDRVTAKNIQYF. The CDR3 coding sequence is TGTGCAAGTCGCTTACCTTGCCGGGACAGGGTTACTGCCAAAAACATTCAGTACTTC.

About this clone itself: The sample carries other DNA sequences with the same CDR3. The chain recombines TRBV30 with TRBJ1-5; weak D call: TRBD1 (5 bases). Germline CDR1 reads GTSNPN; CDR2 reads SVGIG (reference sequence). The CDR3 extends over 13 amino acids. Trimming took off 1 base at V and 4 bases at J, with 8 bases between the two ends. Written as DNA, the CDR3 is TGTGCCTGGAGTGCCGGGGGGAATCAGCCCCAGCATTTT. The encoded protein is CAWSAGGNQPQHF.